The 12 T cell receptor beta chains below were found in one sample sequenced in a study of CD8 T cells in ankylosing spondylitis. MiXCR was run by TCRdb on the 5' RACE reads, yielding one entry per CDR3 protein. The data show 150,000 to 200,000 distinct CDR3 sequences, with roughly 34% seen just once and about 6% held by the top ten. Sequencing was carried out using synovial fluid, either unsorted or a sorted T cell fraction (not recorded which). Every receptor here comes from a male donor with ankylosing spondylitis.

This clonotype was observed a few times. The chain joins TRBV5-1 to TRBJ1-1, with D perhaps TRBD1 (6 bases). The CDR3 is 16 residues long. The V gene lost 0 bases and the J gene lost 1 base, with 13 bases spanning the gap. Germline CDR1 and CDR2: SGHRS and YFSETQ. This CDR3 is CASSLGGGLGNTEAFF. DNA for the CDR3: TGCGCCAGCAGCTTGGGAGGGGGTCTGGGGAACACTGAAGCTTTCTTT.

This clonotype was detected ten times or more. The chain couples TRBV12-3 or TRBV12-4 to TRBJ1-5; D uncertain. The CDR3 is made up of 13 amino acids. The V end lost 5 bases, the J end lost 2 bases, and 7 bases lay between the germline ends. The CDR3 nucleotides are TGTGCCAGCAGTCGGCAGCGCAATCAGCCCCAGCATTTT. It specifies CASSRQRNQPQHF.

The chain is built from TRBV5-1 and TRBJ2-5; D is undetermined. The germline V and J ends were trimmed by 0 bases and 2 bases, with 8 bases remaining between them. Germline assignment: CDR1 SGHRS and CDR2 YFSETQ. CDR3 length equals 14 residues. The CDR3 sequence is CASSLGAAQETQYF. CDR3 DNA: TGCGCCAGCAGCTTGGGGGCAGCACAAGAGACCCAGTACTTC.

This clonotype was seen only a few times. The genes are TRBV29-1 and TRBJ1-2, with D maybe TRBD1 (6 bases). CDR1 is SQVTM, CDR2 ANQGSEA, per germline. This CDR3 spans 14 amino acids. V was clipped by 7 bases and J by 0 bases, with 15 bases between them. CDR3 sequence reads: CSAGGGLANYGYTF. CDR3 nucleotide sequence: TGCAGCGCCGGGGGCGGCTTAGCTAACTATGGCTACACCTTC.

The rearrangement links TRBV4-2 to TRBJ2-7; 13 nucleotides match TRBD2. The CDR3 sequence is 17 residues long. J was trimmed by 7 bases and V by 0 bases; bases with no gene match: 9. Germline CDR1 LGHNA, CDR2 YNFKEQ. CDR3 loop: CASSQDRTSGRSREQYF. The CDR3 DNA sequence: TGTGCCAGCAGCCAAGACCGGACTAGCGGGAGATCAAGGGAGCAGTACTTC.

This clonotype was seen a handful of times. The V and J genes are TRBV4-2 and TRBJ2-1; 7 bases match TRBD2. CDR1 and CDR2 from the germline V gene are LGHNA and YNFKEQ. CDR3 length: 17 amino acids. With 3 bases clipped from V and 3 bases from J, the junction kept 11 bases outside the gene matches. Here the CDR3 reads CASSQALAGELYNEQFF. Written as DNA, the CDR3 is TGTGCCAGCAGCCAGGCTCTGGCGGGGGAACTCTACAATGAGCAGTTCTTC.

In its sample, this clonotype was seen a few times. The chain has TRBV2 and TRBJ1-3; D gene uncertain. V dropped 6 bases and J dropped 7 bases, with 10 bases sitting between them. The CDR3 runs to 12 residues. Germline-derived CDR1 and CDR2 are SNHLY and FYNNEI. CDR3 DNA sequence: TGTGCCAGCAGCTTGATAGGGAACACCATATATTTT. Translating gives CASSLIGNTIYF.

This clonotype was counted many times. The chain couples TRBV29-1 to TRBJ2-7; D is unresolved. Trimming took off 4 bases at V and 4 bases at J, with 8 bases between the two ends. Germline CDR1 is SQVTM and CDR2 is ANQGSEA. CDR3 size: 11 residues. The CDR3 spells CSVGGDYEQYF. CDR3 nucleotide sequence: TGCAGCGTTGGGGGTGATTACGAGCAGTACTTC.

This chain's CDR3 is CSVATGGSYNEQFF. DNA for the CDR3: TGCAGCGTTGCGACAGGGGGCTCCTACAATGAGCAGTTCTTC. The V and J genes are TRBV29-1 and TRBJ2-1, with 9 bases identical to TRBD1. CDR3 length: 14 residues. Losses at the gene ends were 4 bases for V and 0 bases for J; bases not matched to a gene: 1. Germline CDR1 is SQVTM and CDR2 is ANQGSEA.

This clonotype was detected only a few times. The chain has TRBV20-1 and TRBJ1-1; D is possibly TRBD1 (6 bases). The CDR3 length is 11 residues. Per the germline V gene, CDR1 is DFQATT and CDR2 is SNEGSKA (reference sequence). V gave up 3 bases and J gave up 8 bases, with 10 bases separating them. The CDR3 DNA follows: TGCAGTGCTAGGGTTCAGGGGGAAGCTTTCTTT. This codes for CSARVQGEAFF.

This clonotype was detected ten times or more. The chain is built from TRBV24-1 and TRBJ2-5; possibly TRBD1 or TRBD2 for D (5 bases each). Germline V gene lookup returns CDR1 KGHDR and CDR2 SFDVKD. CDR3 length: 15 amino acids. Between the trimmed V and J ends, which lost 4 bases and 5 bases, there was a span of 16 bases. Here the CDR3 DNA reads TGTGCCACCAGTGACCCTAGCAGGGTTGGTGAGACCCAGTACTTC. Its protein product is CATSDPSRVGETQYF.

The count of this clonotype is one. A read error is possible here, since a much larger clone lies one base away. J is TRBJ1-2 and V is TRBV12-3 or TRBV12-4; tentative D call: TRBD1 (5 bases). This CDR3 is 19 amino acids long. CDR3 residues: CTSSAYVARTGGGNYGYTF. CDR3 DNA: TGTACCAGCAGTGCTTACGTAGCGCGGACCGGGGGGGGAAACTATGGCTACACCTTC.